Given below is one T cell receptor (beta chain) in context. The data derive from a study of blood T cell repertoires in COVID-19. Original handling: Estimation of nucleated cell counts relied on the amplification of reference gene primers. The table came from immunoSEQ multiplex PCR; TCRdb's copy has only in-frame clones and leaves some out. V and J calls and clone size follow that table, whereas D and trimming were derived from the DNA. Among 260,000 or so clones listed, approximately 84% were seen once. CDR3 length: 18 residues. Between the trimmed V and J ends, which lost 2 bases and 3 bases, there was a span of 22 bases. From germline, CDR1 is LGHNA and CDR2 YNFKEQ.

The sequenced material came from PBMCs or T cells enriched from blood (not recorded which). The origin of this receptor is a man aged 18 to 30 who had recovered from COVID-19. The chain links TRBV4-2 to TRBJ1-2; D is perhaps TRBD1 (5 bases). CDR3 bases: TGTGCCAGCAGCCAAATATTCGGGGGTGAGGGATTCGACTATGGCTACACCTTC. Its translation: CASSQIFGGEGFDYGYTF.